Each of the 30 T cell receptor beta chains below was sequenced from the same sample in a study of human thymus T cells. Clones were sequenced by immunoSEQ multiplex PCR, and TCRdb holds only the in-frame ones, with some missing. This sample has more than 70,000 clones, with 96% found just once. From resections taken during corrective heart surgery, the thymus tissue was obtained. Sequencing used thymus tissue. These receptors originate from a boy in the first two years of life with a congenital heart defect but otherwise immunologically healthy.

This clone was counted a single time. The V call is TRBV7-8, the J call TRBJ2-1; 9 bases fit TRBD2. This CDR3 region has 21 residues. CDR1 and CDR2 from the germline V gene are SGHVS and FQNEAQ. The J segment lost 0 bases and the V segment lost 5 bases, leaving 20 bases of the junction unmatched. CDR3 DNA: TGTGCCAGCAGCCCCAGGGGGGAACAGCGGGGGGTCCCCAGCTCCTACAATGAGCAGTTCTTC. Its translation is CASSPRGEQRGVPSSYNEQFF.

The chain is built from TRBV30 and TRBJ2-7, with D possibly matching TRBD1 (5 bases). The CDR3 extends over 13 amino acids. Germline values: CDR1 GTSNPN, CDR2 SVGIG (reference sequence). Trimming cost V 5 bases and J 4 bases, with 15 bases left between them. The CDR3 coding sequence is TGTGCCTGGGAAAGGCACACAGGTTACGAGCAGTACTTC. Protein product: CAWERHTGYEQYF.

The rearrangement joins TRBV7-9 to TRBJ2-1; TRBD1 aligns across 8 bases. Germline-derived CDR1 and CDR2 are SEHNR and FQNEAQ (reference sequence). CDR3 size: 16 residues. J was trimmed by 14 bases and V by 4 bases; bases with no gene match: 19. In nucleotides, the CDR3 is TGTGCCAGCAGCTCACAGGGGCAGGGGGCGCTACGGGTTAAGTTCTTC. Protein sequence: CASSSQGQGALRVKFF.

V is TRBV5-6 and J is TRBJ1-3, with TRBD1 as a possible D gene (5 bases). The CDR3 contains 17 residues. V was pared by 1 base and J by 8 bases, with 22 bases between. The germline V gene has CDR1 SGHDT and CDR2 YYEEEE. The CDR3 loop reads CASSLKLDRDSTYTIYF. The CDR3 DNA reads as TGTGCCAGCAGCTTGAAACTAGACCGGGACTCGACTTACACCATATATTTT.

The CDR3 protein is CASSQEKTSSGANVLTF. CDR3 sequence (DNA): TGTGCCAGCAGCCAAGAGAAGACGTCGTCTGGGGCCAACGTCCTGACTTTC. The chain links TRBV14 to TRBJ2-6; D remains ambiguous. Germline V gene sequence: CDR1 SGHDN, CDR2 FVKESK. This CDR3 is built from 17 residues. V gave up 0 bases and J gave up 1 base, with 10 bases separating them.

The genes are TRBV7-8 and TRBJ2-7, with a weak D call TRBD1 (6 bases). The ends were cut back, 5 bases at V and 3 bases at J, with 17 bases in the middle. Germline V gene data show CDR1 as SGHVS and CDR2 as FQNEAQ. The CDR3 runs 15 residues. The CDR3 loop is CASSQTRQEVYEQYF. The CDR3 nucleotides are TGTGCCAGCAGCCAGACTCGACAGGAGGTCTACGAGCAGTACTTC.

CDR3 DNA sequence: TGTGCCAGCAGCTTTGGGCTCGGGAAGCTCCGGGAGACAAAAGAGACCCAGTACTTC. Translating gives CASSFGLGKLRETKETQYF. This chain uses TRBV7-6 with TRBJ2-5; D possibly corresponds to TRBD2 (6 bases). Germline V gives CDR1 SGHVS, CDR2 FNYEAQ. The CDR3 is 19 amino acids. Trimming took 3 bases from V and 3 from J, leaving 26 bases between them.

CDR3 region: CASSLWQDTTGELFF. The CDR3 coding sequence is TGTGCCAGCAGCTTGTGGCAGGATACAACCGGGGAGCTGTTTTTT. This chain connects TRBV5-5 to TRBJ2-2; D unclear. From germline, CDR1 is SGHKS and CDR2 YYEKEE (reference sequence). V lost 1 base to trimming and J lost 5 bases, with 12 bases between them. CDR3 size: 15 residues.

This clone was counted only a few times. The chain uses TRBV6-5 and TRBJ1-3; D remains unclear. Between the trimmed V and J ends, which lost 5 bases and 0 bases, there was a span of 8 bases. The length of the CDR3 is 14 residues. Per germline, CDR1 MNHEY and CDR2 SVGAGI. The CDR3 sequence: CASSRSHSGNTIYF. The CDR3 DNA reads TGTGCCAGCAGTCGGAGTCACTCTGGAAACACCATATATTTT.

The chain recombines TRBV28 with TRBJ2-5; D unresolved. The length of the CDR3 is 16 residues. Germline CDR1 and CDR2: MDHEN and SYDVKM. The ends were cut back, 5 bases at V and 4 bases at J, with 20 bases in the middle. CDR3 amino acids: CASSPSQARDLETQYF. CDR3 nucleotides: TGTGCCAGCAGTCCCTCGCAGGCTAGGGATCTAGAGACCCAGTACTTC.

V gene TRBV4-1 combines with J gene TRBJ2-7; maybe TRBD2 (5 bases). The CDR3 is 14 residues long. V was pared by 1 base and J by 0 bases, with 7 bases between. In germline, CDR1 is MGHRA, CDR2 YSYEKL. Here the CDR3 reads CASSQGTCSYEQYF. The CDR3 nucleotides read TGCGCCAGCAGCCAAGGGACTTGCTCCTACGAGCAGTACTTC.

J is TRBJ2-7 and V is TRBV5-1, with D tentatively TRBD1 or TRBD2 (5 bases each). Looked up from germline, CDR1 is SGHRS and CDR2 is YFSETQ. This CDR3 region has 14 residues. The V end was cut by 0 bases, the J end by 5 bases, with 12 bases between. The CDR3, as DNA: TGCGCCAGCAGCTTGGCAGGGACCTATCACGAGCAGTACTTC. Its translation: CASSLAGTYHEQYF. Full variable domain (missing parts from reference TRBV5-1 and TRBJ2-7): KAGVTQTPRYLIKTRGQQVTLSCSPISGHRSVSWYQQTPGQGLQFLFEYFSETQRNKGNFPGRFSGRQFSNSRSEMNVSTLELGDSALYLCASSLAGTYHEQYFGPGTRLTVT.

The chain carries TRBV5-1 and TRBJ2-7, with D maybe TRBD2 (6 bases). Germline CDR1 reads SGHRS; CDR2 reads YFSETQ. Trimming removed 0 bases at V and 4 bases at J, with 14 bases between. The CDR3 contains 15 residues. The CDR3 DNA reads TGCGCCAGCAGCTTGGTAGGGACTCGGGCATACGAGCAGTACTTC. The encoded protein is CASSLVGTRAYEQYF. Using reference TRBV5-1 and TRBJ2-7 for the parts outside the CDR3, the full variable domain is KAGVTQTPRYLIKTRGQQVTLSCSPISGHRSVSWYQQTPGQGLQFLFEYFSETQRNKGNFPGRFSGRQFSNSRSEMNVSTLELGDSALYLCASSLVGTRAYEQYFGPGTRLTVT.

This chain connects TRBV5-1 to TRBJ1-1; D may be TRBD1 (6 bases). This CDR3 has 15 amino acids. In germline, CDR1 is SGHRS, CDR2 YFSETQ. The V end was cut by 4 bases, the J end by 4 bases, with 17 bases between. CDR3 in amino acids: CASSGQRGRVTEAFF. CDR3 nucleotide sequence: TGCGCCAGCAGCGGGCAAAGGGGGAGGGTCACTGAAGCTTTCTTT.

V gene TRBV7-8 combines with J gene TRBJ1-6; D is unclear. V lost 5 bases and J lost 9, with 29 bases in between. There are 19 residues in the CDR3. Germline CDR1 is SGHVS and CDR2 is FQNEAQ. The CDR3 sequence: CASSIQILDEDGWTSPLHF. The CDR3, as DNA: TGTGCCAGCAGCATCCAAATCCTCGACGAGGATGGATGGACTTCACCCCTCCACTTT.

The rearrangement uses TRBV6-5 and TRBJ2-7; 9 nucleotides align to TRBD2. CDR1 and CDR2 (germline): MNHEY, SVGAGI. The CDR3 is 15 residues long. With V trimmed by 6 bases and J by 3 bases, 9 bases remained unmatched. The CDR3 reads CASSPGTSRGYEQYF. The CDR3 nucleotides are TGTGCCAGCAGCCCCGGGACTAGCCGTGGCTACGAGCAGTACTTC.

The chain links TRBV27 to TRBJ2-3, with D perhaps TRBD1 (5 bases). The V end was cut by 3 bases, the J end by 4 bases, with 29 bases between. Germline V gives CDR1 MNHEY, CDR2 SMNVEV (reference sequence). The CDR3 sequence is 20 residues long. CDR3 in DNA: TGTGCCAGCAGTTTGAATAAGCCTGTTCAGGGCGTCTCGTCCCCAGATACGCAGTATTTT. Its translation: CASSLNKPVQGVSSPDTQYF.

This sequence joins TRBV14 and TRBJ1-1; 7 nucleotides align to TRBD1. The J segment lost 1 base and the V segment lost 3 bases, leaving 11 bases of the junction unmatched. This CDR3 contains 17 residues. The germline V gene has CDR1 SGHDN and CDR2 FVKESK. The CDR3 nucleotides are TGTGCCAGCAGCCATTACAGGGGAACAATAGGGAACACTGAAGCTTTCTTT. It encodes CASSHYRGTIGNTEAFF.

The chain links TRBV27 to TRBJ2-7; 7 nucleotides agree with TRBD2. Germline CDR1 MNHEY, CDR2 SMNVEV (reference sequence). The CDR3 covers 24 residues. The V segment lost 1 base and the J segment 4 bases; nucleotides outside the gene matches: 34. CDR3 nucleotide sequence: TGTGCCAGCAGTTTATATGGCCCCTTTACAGGTTCTCTTCTTGCGGGAGAAATCGGATACGAGCAGTACTTC. This codes for CASSLYGPFTGSLLAGEIGYEQYF.

This chain links TRBV4-2 with TRBJ2-1; D is tentatively TRBD1 or TRBD2 (5 bases each). The CDR3 sequence is 16 residues long. V gave up 1 base and J gave up 4 bases, with 14 bases separating them. CDR1 is LGHNA and CDR2 is YNFKEQ in the germline V gene. The chain's CDR3 is CASSQVRGHPYNEQFF. The CDR3 DNA is TGTGCCAGCAGCCAAGTCCGGGGCCACCCTTACAATGAGCAGTTCTTC.

The genes are TRBV28 and TRBJ1-2; TRBD1 agrees at 9 bases. CDR3 length: 19 residues. Trimming removed 5 bases from V and 2 bases from J; junction bases left unmatched: 18. Germline V gene lookup returns CDR1 MDHEN and CDR2 SYDVKM. DNA of the CDR3: TGTGCCAGCAGTCCCGCCGGTGGACAGGGGACGATCCTGAACTATGGCTACACCTTC. Protein product: CASSPAGGQGTILNYGYTF.

The chain links TRBV19 to TRBJ1-5; D not resolved. Trimming left V 4 bases short and J 1 base short, with 11 bases between. Germline-derived CDR1 and CDR2 are LNHDA and SQIVND (reference sequence). The CDR3 covers 15 residues. CDR3: CASSRSGGSNQPQHF. CDR3 nucleotide sequence: TGTGCCAGTAGTAGGAGTGGTGGAAGCAATCAGCCCCAGCATTTT.

V is TRBV11-3 and J is TRBJ1-6; 7 positions agree with TRBD1. The junction had 6 bases not matched to a gene; V was cut back by 5 bases and J by 5 bases. Germline CDR1 is SGHNT and CDR2 is YENEEA. The CDR3 sequence is 15 residues long. The CDR3 nucleotides read TGTGCCAGCAGCCCAAGGGACAGCAATAATTCACCCCTCCACTTT. Translated: CASSPRDSNNSPLHF.

The J gene is TRBJ2-1, the V gene TRBV7-3; TRBD2 matches 8 bases. The germline V gene encodes CDR1 SGHTA and CDR2 FQGTGA. V shed 5 bases and J 12 bases; nucleotides not matched to a gene: 6. CDR3 length equals 12 residues. The CDR3 nucleotides read TGTGCCAGCAGCCCACGGGGGGGCCCGCAGTTCTTC. It codes for CASSPRGGPQFF.

This clone was detected once. The chain employs TRBV27 and TRBJ2-2; D is possibly TRBD1 (8 bases). The CDR3 consists of 15 residues. Germline V gene sequence: CDR1 MNHEY, CDR2 SMNVEV (reference sequence). Between the trimmed V and J ends, which lost 9 bases and 5 bases, there was a span of 19 bases. CDR3 loop: CASKIQGEGTGELFF. CDR3 DNA: TGTGCCAGTAAAATACAGGGGGAGGGGACCGGGGAGCTGTTTTTT.

This clone was detected once. CDR3 nucleotide sequence: TGTGCCATCAGACCCGGACTAGCAGCAGATACGCAGTATTTT. It is translated as CAIRPGLAADTQYF. The chain carries TRBV10-3 and TRBJ2-3, with 8 bases matching TRBD2. With V trimmed by 6 bases and J by 4 bases, 6 bases remained unmatched. CDR3 length equals 14 residues. Germline V gene sequence: CDR1 ENHRY, CDR2 SYGVKD.

The rearrangement joins TRBV5-4 to TRBJ1-1; no firm D call. The CDR3 consists of 15 residues. Germline V lookup: CDR1 SGHNT, CDR2 YYREEE (reference sequence). Trimming stripped 4 bases from V and 1 base from J, with 14 bases between. The CDR3 DNA sequence: TGTGCCAGCAGCCCCGGTCTTTGGCCGAACACTGAAGCTTTCTTT. Translated: CASSPGLWPNTEAFF.

This chain uses TRBV19 with TRBJ2-1, with TRBD2 matching 8 bases. With 6 bases clipped from V and 9 bases from J, the junction kept 7 bases outside the gene matches. This CDR3 has 13 amino acids. Germline-derived CDR1 and CDR2 are LNHDA and SQIVND (reference sequence). DNA for the CDR3: TGTGCCAGTAGGCAGGGACTAGGCGGTGAGCAGTTCTTC. This gives the protein CASRQGLGGEQFF.

The chain uses TRBV5-4 and TRBJ2-3; tentatively, D is TRBD1 or TRBD2 (5 bases each). In germline, CDR1 is SGHNT, CDR2 YYREEE (reference sequence). CDR3 length: 16 amino acids. Trimming took 6 bases from V and 2 from J, leaving 19 bases between them. CDR3 loop: CASTLGAPPLTDTQYF. In nucleotides, the CDR3 is TGTGCCAGCACCCTCGGGGCTCCCCCGCTCACAGATACGCAGTATTTT.

V is TRBV18 and J is TRBJ1-1, with D tentatively TRBD1 (6 bases). Germline V gene lookup returns CDR1 KGHSH and CDR2 LQKENI. Trimming took off 6 bases at V and 2 bases at J, with 19 bases between the two ends. The CDR3 runs to 16 residues. The CDR3 bases are TGTGCCAGCTCCACAGGGAGGGGAGCGAAAAACACTGAAGCTTTCTTT. It yields the protein CASSTGRGAKNTEAFF. Full variable domain (missing parts from reference TRBV18 and TRBJ1-1): NAGVMQNPRHLVRRRGQEARLRCSPMKGHSHVYWYRQLPEEGLKFMVYLQKENIIDESGMPKERFSAEFPKEGPSILRIQQVVRGDSAAYFCASSTGRGAKNTEAFFGQGTRLTVV.